This T cell receptor (beta chain) was sequenced in a study of OX40 agonist ivuxolimab in advanced cancers. Looking at the study overall: Ivuxolimab was an agonistic, fully human IgG2 monoclonal antibody directed against OX40 (CD134), a costimulatory receptor. Prior anti-PD-1, anti-PD-L1 or anti-CTLA-4 therapy was permitted, and roughly two fifths of dose-escalation patients had received checkpoint inhibitors. Partial responses occurred in three dose-escalation patients: two with cutaneous melanoma and one with hepatocellular carcinoma. Intravenous ivuxolimab was administered to patients every 2 weeks at six dose levels: 0.01, 0.1, 0.3, 1.5, 3 and 10 mg/kg. Among the approximately 54 dose-escalation patients, some 19 had hepatocellular carcinoma, approximately 15 melanoma, 9 renal cell carcinoma and 9 head and neck cancer. Peripheral TCRbeta sequencing aimed to test whether ivuxolimab altered TCR sequence diversity and caused clonal T-cell expansion. The monotherapy dose-escalation portion (N of about 57 patients) of the phase I ivuxolimab trial is reported in the paper. In the dose-escalation cohort, around four fifths of patients were male, and the mean age was 60 years with a range of roughly 20 to 85. The paper as a whole reports these results and caveats: In partial responders in the 0.1-3.0 mg/kg groups, normalized peripheral clonal expansion was found to be among the lowest, especially among CD8+ T cells. On average, CD8+ T cells showed more expanded clones than CD4+ T cells after ivuxolimab. Low levels of normalized T-cell clonal expansion were also seen in some patients who did not respond. The antigen specificity of the peripheral T cells that underwent clonal expansion was not determined. At doses of 0.1 to 3.0 mg/kg, clonal expansion of both CD4+ and CD8+ blood T cells was observed from baseline to week 6.

V lost 7 bases and J lost 5 bases, and the count of bases not matched to a germline gene is 6. The cysteine opens and the phenylalanine closes a CDR3 of 14 amino acids. Just CDR3 DNA is preserved here, 42 bases in frame from base 1. Looking up the germline V gene yields CDR1 SNHLY and CDR2 FYNNEI. Patients with a history of autoimmune disease or receiving systemic immunosuppression were excluded from the trial. Peripheral blood for TCR sequencing was drawn from every dose cohort at baseline, at cycle 4 day 1 and at cycle 7 day 1. Samples were obtained from an open-label, multicenter, first-in-human phase I dose-escalation trial of ivuxolimab. The trial enrolled adults with locally advanced or metastatic head and neck squamous cell, hepatocellular, melanoma or renal cell carcinoma. Before TCR sequencing, CD4+ and CD8+ T cells were separately sorted from peripheral blood. To sequence the TCRbeta CDR3 region, genomic DNA was isolated from the sorted cells. The immunoSEQ Assay was used for sequencing of TCRbeta CDR3 regions. Here the immuneACCESS table is served through TCRdb, limited to in-frame sequences with V and J called. Missing clones are a known gap in these copies; in checked studies unresolved V genes cover under half, and the rest lacks a known reason. In all, the sample holds about 29,000 clones, and more than 85% of those were seen once. The top ten hold roughly 10% of the sample.

For this clone: What antigen it recognizes has not been identified. There are no base qualities to consult, and no much larger clone falls within one base.

The sample here was CD4+ or CD8+ T cells sorted from blood, taken in a trial of the OX40 agonist ivuxolimab. The sequence links TRBV2 to TRBJ2-3; a stretch of 10 junction bases matches TRBD2. The sequence derives from an adult with an advanced solid tumor such as melanoma, head and neck, liver or kidney cancer. In nucleotides, the sequence is TGTGCCAGCATGCTAGCGGGAGCGGTAGATACGCAGTATTTT. The translation is CASMLAGAVDTQYF.